This T cell receptor (beta chain) originates from a study of blood T cells in healthy people across ages. Findings and limits, study-wide: TCR beta diversity, measured per million T cells, fell in a roughly linear way with age.

The CDR3 sequence is 14 residues long. Per the germline V gene, CDR1 is MDHEN and CDR2 is SYDVKM. J lost 5 bases, V lost 6 bases, and 5 bases had no gene match. The authors extracted at least 5.5 micrograms of total RNA per sample. For the second PCR, which ran for roughly 7 to 11 cycles, a sample-barcoded 5' primer and a J-beta primer mix were used. TCRdb recomputed calls from the 5' RACE reads with MiXCR, one row per CDR3 protein. The repertoire holds 910,000 or so distinct CDR3 sequences, 51% seen once, with about a fifth in the top ten. In the case of this clonotype: What it recognizes is unknown.

The chain joins TRBV28 to TRBJ2-4; 9 bases align to TRBD1. The receptor was isolated from an older woman in good health. The specimen sequenced was blood. This CDR3 is CASRLTGGENIQYF. In DNA, the CDR3 is TGTGCCAGCAGACTCACAGGGGGCGAAAACATTCAGTACTTC.